Included here is one T cell receptor beta chain sequence, with context. This specimen belongs to a study of blood T cell repertoires in COVID-19. Study-wide background: COVID-19 samples collected from the United States, Italy and Spain covered acute and convalescent phases. T cells, B-cell-depleted T cells, or PBMCs provided the cDNA or gDNA that served as material.

Original handling: Estimated nucleated cell counts came from reference gene primer amplification. Repertoires were generated with immunoSEQ multiplex PCR, while TCRdb's copy carries only in-frame clones and drops some. V and J calls and clone size are copied from that table; D and trimming were computed from the DNA. The sample has about 300,000 clones; 80% to 90% are singletons. The trim removed 8 bases at V and 10 bases at J, leaving 5 bases unmatched. There are 11 residues in the CDR3. Germline loops: CDR1 SNHLY, CDR2 FYNNEI. This clonotype was obtained from a man younger than 30 who had recovered from COVID-19. The source material was peripheral blood. This chain uses TRBV2 with TRBJ2-1, with 7 bases fitting TRBD1. The CDR3 bases are TGTGCCAGCGTAGGGGGCCCGGAGCAGTTCTTC. Its translation is CASVGGPEQFF.